Below are 27 T cell receptor beta chains sequenced from a single sample in a study of beta chain features in type 1 diabetes. Their antigens are not known. Study-wide results and caveats: Shortening that was moderate but significant affected the TCRB CDR3s of Type 1 diabetes patients in all four CD4+ subsets.

The investigators reverse transcribed all of the isolated RNA, so they sequenced expressed TCRB transcripts. This table comes from immunoSEQ multiplex PCR, and its TCRdb copy is limited to in-frame clones, with some not included. Of approximately 280,000 clones listed, about 15% are singletons. The sequenced sample was naive CD4+ T cells from blood. All receptors come from a man aged 18 to 35 with type 1 diabetes.

The chain employs TRBV5-4 and TRBJ2-7; TRBD2 matches at 10 bases. In germline, CDR1 is SGHNT, CDR2 YYREEE (reference sequence). V lost 0 bases, J lost 3 bases, and 3 bases stayed unmatched. The CDR3 loop spans 15 amino acids. As DNA, the CDR3 is TGTGCCAGCAGCTTGGGACTAGCGGGTCACTACGAGCAGTACTTC. Its protein is CASSLGLAGHYEQYF.

The chain employs TRBV9 and TRBJ2-5, with D possibly being TRBD1 (7 bases). The CDR3 is made up of 16 amino acids. Per the germline V gene, CDR1 is SGDLS and CDR2 is YYNGEE. Trimming left V 3 bases short and J 5 bases short, with 20 bases between. The CDR3 loop reads CASSATRQGGHETQYF. DNA for the CDR3: TGTGCCAGCAGCGCCACCAGACAGGGAGGACACGAGACCCAGTACTTC.

The chain employs TRBV5-1 and TRBJ2-2; 10 bases line up with TRBD2. This CDR3 is built from 17 residues. Germline V CDR1 and CDR2: SGHRS, YFSETQ. V gave up 2 bases and J gave up 2 bases; unmatched junction bases: 6. The CDR3 is CASSFPSGGGNTGELFF. Here the CDR3 DNA reads TGCGCCAGCAGCTTTCCCAGCGGGGGGGGAAACACCGGGGAGCTGTTTTTT.

This clone was detected many times. J is TRBJ1-2 and V is TRBV4-3, with D possibly matching TRBD1 (6 bases). CDR1 is LGHNA and CDR2 is YSLEER in the germline V gene. Trimming left V 0 bases short and J 2 bases short, with 13 bases between. The CDR3 is made up of 16 amino acids. The CDR3 loop is CASSQDWGPVNYGYTF. The CDR3 nucleotides read TGCGCCAGCAGCCAAGATTGGGGGCCCGTAAACTATGGCTACACCTTC.

In DNA form, the CDR3 reads TGTGCCAGCAGCCTGTGGGGGGGACAGGGGGCTGGGGAGCAGTACTTC. Translated: CASSLWGGQGAGEQYF. The rearrangement uses TRBV7-2 and TRBJ2-7; 12 positions agree with TRBD1. The length of the CDR3 is 16 residues. The germline V gene has CDR1 SGHTA and CDR2 FQGNSA. With V trimmed by 5 bases and J by 7 bases, 12 bases remained unmatched.

The genes are TRBV29-1 and TRBJ2-1; TRBD2 agrees at 16 bases. V lost 6 bases, J lost 7 bases, and 12 bases stayed unmatched. The germline CDR1 and CDR2 sequences are SQVTM and ANQGSEA. This CDR3 contains 17 residues. The DNA of the CDR3 is TGCAGCGTAGAGGGACTAGCGGGAGGGCCCTCATGGAATGAGCAGTTCTTC. It specifies CSVEGLAGGPSWNEQFF.

The chain uses TRBV7-2 and TRBJ2-5; 9 bases agree with TRBD2. Looked up from germline, CDR1 is SGHTA and CDR2 is FQGNSA. This CDR3 contains 16 residues. V lost 4 bases, J lost 8 bases, and 14 bases stayed unmatched. CDR3 in amino acids: CASSSIGTNSGGTQYF. The DNA of the CDR3 is TGTGCCAGCAGCTCAATCGGGACTAATAGCGGGGGAACCCAGTACTTC.

The chain joins TRBV7-9 to TRBJ2-1; 10 nucleotides match TRBD2. V dropped 0 bases and J dropped 6; count of bases not matched to a gene: 5. CDR3 length: 16 amino acids. Germline V gene sequence: CDR1 SEHNR, CDR2 FQNEAQ (reference sequence). Here the CDR3 reads CASSLASAGGFNEQFF. CDR3 coding DNA: TGTGCCAGCAGCTTAGCGTCAGCGGGAGGGTTCAATGAGCAGTTCTTC.

There are a few counts of this clone. The V gene is TRBV30, the J gene TRBJ2-7; D is possibly TRBD2 (5 bases). Germline values: CDR1 GTSNPN, CDR2 SVGIG (reference sequence). This CDR3 spans 14 amino acids. Trimming shortened V by 2 bases and J by 7 bases, and 18 bases separated the two germline ends. This chain's CDR3 is CAWSYPPGVGEQYF. CDR3 coding DNA: TGTGCCTGGAGTTACCCTCCCGGGGTGGGTGAGCAGTACTTC.

V and J are TRBV19 and TRBJ1-5; possible D gene TRBD1, 6 bases. The ends were cut back, 4 bases at V and 2 bases at J, with 12 bases in the middle. Germline values: CDR1 LNHDA, CDR2 SQIVND (reference sequence). The CDR3 sequence is 15 residues long. CDR3 coding DNA: TGTGCCAGTAGTAGTGGGCAGGGGCGCAATCAGCCCCAGCATTTT. This encodes CASSSGQGRNQPQHF.

V usage is TRBV9 and J usage is TRBJ1-3, with a tentative D call TRBD1 (5 bases). The length of the CDR3 is 16 residues. V was pared by 0 bases and J by 4 bases, with 14 bases between. CDR1 and CDR2 from the germline V gene are SGDLS and YYNGEE. CDR3 DNA: TGTGCCAGCAGCGTAGCTGCGATAGGGGCAGGAAACACCATATATTTT. Its protein is CASSVAAIGAGNTIYF.

There are a few counts of this clone. The CDR3 sequence is CAAGVLQETQYF. CDR3 DNA: TGTGCTGCGGGGGTCCTACAAGAGACCCAGTACTTC. The genes are TRBV6-1 and TRBJ2-5, with 7 bases identical to TRBD2. The germline gives CDR1 MNHNS, CDR2 SASEGT. The CDR3 covers 12 residues.

V usage is TRBV5-1 and J usage is TRBJ2-3; no clear D. Germline CDR1 is SGHRS and CDR2 is YFSETQ. V was clipped by 1 base and J by 1 base, with 7 bases between them. The CDR3 runs to 14 residues. The CDR3 region has the DNA TGCGCCAGCAGCTTGAAATCTGGCACAGATACGCAGTATTTT. Translated, it gives CASSLKSGTDTQYF.

As DNA, the CDR3 is TGTGCCAGCAGCGCAAGGGGACAGGGGCAAACCGAGCAGTACTTC. The encoded protein is CASSARGQGQTEQYF. This chain links TRBV9 with TRBJ2-7, with TRBD1 matching over 10 bases. This CDR3 spans 15 amino acids. In germline, CDR1 is SGDLS, CDR2 YYNGEE. The junction had 9 bases not matched to a gene; V was cut back by 3 bases and J by 6 bases.

In the case of this clone: This sample also contains other DNA sequences that code for the same CDR3. The rearrangement uses TRBV7-9 and TRBJ1-5; D is undetermined. The germline gives CDR1 SEHNR, CDR2 FQNEAQ (reference sequence). The CDR3 covers 13 residues. V was pared by 5 bases and J by 2 bases, with 7 bases between. The CDR3 reads CASSPRGNQPQHF. The CDR3 DNA reads as TGTGCCAGCAGCCCGCGCGGCAATCAGCCCCAGCATTTT.

The rearrangement joins TRBV9 to TRBJ2-1; possible D gene TRBD2, 5 bases. This CDR3 is built from 16 residues. Germline V gene data show CDR1 as SGDLS and CDR2 as YYNGEE. V lost 0 bases and J lost 3, with 13 bases in between. CDR3 sequence: CASSVGVGRDYNEQFF. The CDR3 DNA sequence: TGTGCCAGCAGCGTAGGAGTGGGCCGGGACTACAATGAGCAGTTCTTC.

This clone came up a few times. The gene calls are TRBV5-1 and TRBJ2-7; D call uncertain. The CDR3 consists of 15 residues. Germline-derived CDR1 and CDR2 are SGHRS and YFSETQ. V shed 0 bases and J shed 4 bases, with 14 bases lying between them. CDR3 residues: CASSLDAASWYEQYF. DNA of the CDR3: TGCGCCAGCAGCTTGGACGCGGCCTCCTGGTACGAGCAGTACTTC. The full variable domain, its missing parts supplied by reference TRBV5-1 and TRBJ2-7, is KAGVTQTPRYLIKTRGQQVTLSCSPISGHRSVSWYQQTPGQGLQFLFEYFSETQRNKGNFPGRFSGRQFSNSRSEMNVSTLELGDSALYLCASSLDAASWYEQYFGPGTRLTVT.

This clone was picked up a small number of times. The chain uses TRBV4-3 and TRBJ2-5, with D tentatively TRBD2 (7 bases). Germline CDR1 LGHNA, CDR2 YSLEER. V dropped 5 bases and J dropped 4 bases, with 20 bases sitting between them. The length of the CDR3 is 16 residues. CDR3 residues: CASSYTWGGRGETQYF. For the CDR3, the DNA is TGCGCCAGCAGCTACACCTGGGGGGGGCGCGGAGAGACCCAGTACTTC.

There are a few counts of this clone. The V gene is TRBV11-2, the J gene TRBJ2-1; TRBD2 is a possible D gene (5 bases). CDR1 and CDR2 from the germline V gene are SGHAT and FQNNGV. V was cut by 0 bases and J by 3 bases, with 6 bases left in between. This CDR3 is built from 14 residues. CDR3 region: CASSLEGSYNEQFF. The DNA of the CDR3 is TGTGCCAGCAGCTTAGAAGGGAGCTACAATGAGCAGTTCTTC.

This clone has more than one count but fewer than ten. The rearrangement joins TRBV18 to TRBJ1-2; the D gene is possibly TRBD1 (5 bases). CDR1 is KGHSH, CDR2 LQKENI, per germline. V was cut by 4 bases and J by 4 bases, with 13 bases left in between. The CDR3 is made up of 14 amino acids. The CDR3 bases are TGTGCCAGCTCACTATCCCGGGACTCCTATGGCTACACCTTC. Translation: CASSLSRDSYGYTF.

The CDR3 reads CASSVGGGEKTQYF. The CDR3, as DNA: TGTGCCAGCAGCGTAGGCGGGGGCGAGAAGACCCAGTACTTC. J is TRBJ2-5 and V is TRBV9, with D possibly matching TRBD2 (7 bases). This CDR3 is built from 14 residues. V lost 0 bases and J 6 bases, leaving 12 bases between the germline ends. CDR1 is SGDLS and CDR2 is YYNGEE in the germline V gene.

This clone was observed a handful of times. The chain uses TRBV2 and TRBJ1-3, with D unresolved. This CDR3 comprises 14 residues. CDR1 is SNHLY, CDR2 FYNNEI, per germline. Trimming removed 4 bases from V and 0 bases from J, with 7 bases in between. CDR3 sequence (DNA): TGTGCCAGCAGTGGCCAGTTCTCTGGAAACACCATATATTTT. Encoded protein: CASSGQFSGNTIYF.

The V call is TRBV4-2, the J call TRBJ2-3; TRBD2 matches at 8 bases. Looked up from germline, CDR1 is LGHNA and CDR2 is YNFKEQ. J was trimmed by 6 bases and V by 0 bases; bases with no gene match: 5. The CDR3 consists of 15 residues. In DNA form, the CDR3 reads TGTGCCAGCAGCCAAGATCGGGGGGGCCGCGATACGCAGTATTTT. It translates to CASSQDRGGRDTQYF.

The rearrangement links TRBV30 to TRBJ1-3; D is unresolved. The germline V and J ends were trimmed by 0 bases and 0 bases, with 12 bases remaining between them. This CDR3 spans 16 amino acids. CDR1 and CDR2 (germline): GTSNPN, SVGIG (reference sequence). CDR3 protein: CAWSVQAALSGNTIYF. In DNA, the CDR3 is TGTGCCTGGAGTGTACAAGCGGCCCTCTCTGGAAACACCATATATTTT.

This clone was seen a handful of times. The rearrangement uses TRBV30 and TRBJ2-7; 8 nucleotides agree with TRBD1. V shed 0 bases, J shed 4 bases, and the junction held 8 bases outside the gene matches. The CDR3 covers 15 residues. Per the germline V gene, CDR1 is GTSNPN and CDR2 is SVGIG (reference sequence). The CDR3 spells CAWSVIGTGHYEQYF. The CDR3 DNA sequence: TGTGCCTGGAGTGTAATAGGGACAGGACATTACGAGCAGTACTTC. The whole variable domain, filled in from reference TRBV30 and TRBJ2-7, reads SQTIHQWPATLVQPVGSPLSLECTVEGTSNPNLYWYRQAAGRGLQLLFYSVGIGQISSEVPQNLSASRPQDRQFILSSKKLLLSDSGFYLCAWSVIGTGHYEQYFGPGTRLTVT.

As for this clone: Other DNA sequences from this sample encode an identical CDR3 as well. The chain uses TRBV20-1 and TRBJ1-2; 7 bases agree with TRBD1. The CDR3 runs 11 residues. Germline loops: CDR1 DFQATT, CDR2 SNEGSKA (reference sequence). After removal of 4 bases from V and 4 bases from J, the junction contained 0 bases not matched to a gene. The CDR3, as DNA: TGCAGTGCTACAGGGGGCTATGGCTACACCTTC. Translation: CSATGGYGYTF.

Only a few counts were recorded for this clone. V is TRBV28 and J is TRBJ2-7; 13 bases map to TRBD2. Germline V gives CDR1 MDHEN, CDR2 SYDVKM. The CDR3 has 15 residues. The ends lost 5 bases at V and 6 bases at J; junction bases unmatched: 7. The CDR3 region is CASSPRTSGRGEQYF. The CDR3 nucleotides are TGTGCCAGCAGTCCGCGGACTAGCGGGAGAGGCGAGCAGTACTTC.